The rows below give T cell receptor beta chains drawn from one sample of a study of blood T cell repertoires in COVID-19. Profiled with immunoSEQ multiplex PCR; TCRdb holds only in-frame clones, not every one. The data show 300,000 to 400,000 clones, with roughly 87% seen just once and 1% held by the top ten. Sequencing was done on a sample of peripheral blood. These TCRs come from a man in his forties or fifties with active or convalescent COVID-19. CDR3s include the opening cysteine and the closing phenylalanine or tryptophan. A D gene is named only where the DNA matches it firmly.

TRBJ2-1 | . | TRBV24-1 | CATGPGEALNDEQFF
TRBJ1-6 | . | TRBV6-6 | CASSYSPQNSPLHF
TRBJ2-2 | TRBD2 | TRBV19 | CASSAGLAGSGELFF
TRBJ2-1 | TRBD2 | TRBV5-5 | CASSAGTSYYNEQFF
TRBJ1-3 | TRBD1 | TRBV9 | CASSVDTGGAFENTIYF
TRBJ2-1 | TRBD1 | TRBV4-2 | CASSQATGPYNEQFF
TRBJ1-5 | TRBD1 | TRBV28 | CASSLDRGDQPQHF
TRBJ1-2 | . | TRBV5-5 | CASSSQPNYGYTF
TRBJ1-2 | . | TRBV2 | CASSEQGYGYTF
TRBJ2-3 | TRBD1 | TRBV5-5 | CASSRQGQPDTQYF
TRBJ1-1 | TRBD1 | TRBV4-3 | CASSQDLTGVGWTEAFF
TRBJ2-7 | . | TRBV2 | CASSRDMEEQYF
TRBJ1-5 | TRBD1 | TRBV18 | CASSPQGANQPQHF
TRBJ1-1 | . | TRBV19 | CASSIDLTWLNGAFF
TRBJ1-6 | . | TRBV6-1 | CASSASETPYNSPLHF
TRBJ1-2 | . | TRBV3-1/TRBV3-2 | CASSQVGQGNPYTF
TRBJ1-2 | . | TRBV28 | CASSALGVRYGYTF
TRBJ1-5 | . | TRBV21-1 | CASSKRTGKHSNQPQHF
TRBJ2-3 | . | TRBV19 | CASSPPYPAAQYF
TRBJ1-3 | . | TRBV7-4 | CASSSTGTGNTIYF
TRBJ1-1 | . | TRBV28 | CASSPQGLRGNTEAFF
TRBJ2-7 | TRBD2 | TRBV28 | CASRSTAGGSYEQYF
TRBJ1-6 | TRBD1 | TRBV28 | CASRIDRGWGISPLHF
TRBJ2-6 | . | TRBV6-6 | CASSYGRSGANVLTF
TRBJ2-1 | TRBD1 | TRBV12-5 | CASGLVFGQGINEQFF
TRBJ2-5 | TRBD1 | TRBV18 | CASSLLQGARETQYF
TRBJ2-2 | . | TRBV11-2 | CASSLEGALRGELFF
TRBJ2-7 | . | TRBV5-1 | CASSSGLPGATSYEQYF
TRBJ1-1 | . | TRBV9 | CASSDRWNTEAFF
TRBJ1-1 | . | TRBV2 | CASSALQGMNTEAFF
TRBJ1-6 | . | TRBV28 | CASSLPAAGGANSPLHF
TRBJ1-6 | TRBD1 | TRBV5-1 | CASSWTVQGRDYNSPLHF
TRBJ2-5 | TRBD2 | TRBV5-1 | CASSFLAGSSQETQYF
TRBJ1-1 | . | TRBV18 | CASSLDRNTEAFF
TRBJ2-1 | . | TRBV25-1 | CASSESTNLDKLVQFF
TRBJ1-3 | . | TRBV7-2 | CASGQSSGNTIYF
TRBJ1-1 | . | TRBV25-1 | CASSGGPLNTEAFF
TRBJ1-2 | TRBD1 | TRBV28 | CASSSTTGVYGYTF
TRBJ1-2 | . | TRBV9 | CASSVGEKTEYYGYTF
TRBJ2-2 | TRBD2 | TRBV12-5 | CASGLVLPTVAGAYKGDTGELFF
TRBJ2-7 | TRBD2 | TRBV30 | CAWSGEGAYEQYF
TRBJ2-7 | TRBD1 | TRBV11-2 | CASSSHPGQGAYEQYF
TRBJ2-5 | TRBD1 | TRBV28 | CASRTATGKETQYF
TRBJ2-7 | TRBD2 | TRBV11-2 | CASSFSGFAYEQYF
TRBJ2-7 | . | TRBV20-1 | CSASGSGGNSYEQYF
TRBJ1-5 | . | TRBV19 | CASSIGQFSNQPQHF
TRBJ2-1 | TRBD2 | TRBV6-2/TRBV6-3 | CASSYSWTSDSNEQFF
TRBJ1-1 | TRBD1 | TRBV29-1 | CSVEGTGRNTEAFF
TRBJ1-2 | . | TRBV10-3 | CAIMGGTYGYTF
TRBJ1-1 | . | TRBV28 | CASSLRGREAKSEAFF
TRBJ1-6 | TRBD1 | TRBV20-1 | CSASYRGYDSPLHF
TRBJ2-1 | TRBD2 | TRBV2 | CASRPSAGGHGEQFF
TRBJ2-7 | . | TRBV25-1 | CASKGPGSDSYEQYF
TRBJ2-3 | . | TRBV28 | CASRPATPLYTQYF
TRBJ2-7 | . | TRBV29-1 | CSVAVRGYEQYF
TRBJ1-2 | . | TRBV6-6 | CASSYPGGYGYTF
TRBJ2-1 | TRBD2 | TRBV4-3 | CASSQGLAGLYEQFF
TRBJ1-5 | TRBD1 | TRBV19 | CASSTRGRGQGQPQHF